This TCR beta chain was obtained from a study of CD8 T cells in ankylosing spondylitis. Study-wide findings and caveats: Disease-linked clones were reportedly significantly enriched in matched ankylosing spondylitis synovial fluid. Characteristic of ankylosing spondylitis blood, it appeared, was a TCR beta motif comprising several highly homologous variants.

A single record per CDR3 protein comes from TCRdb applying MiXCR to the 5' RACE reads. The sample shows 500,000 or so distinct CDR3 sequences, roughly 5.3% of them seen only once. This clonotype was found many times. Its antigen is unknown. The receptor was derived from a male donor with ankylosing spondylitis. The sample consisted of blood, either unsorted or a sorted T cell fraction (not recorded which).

In DNA form, the CDR3 reads TGTGCCAGCACCCCGGGGGACAGGGGATCCTACGAGCAGTACTTC. Translating gives CASTPGDRGSYEQYF. The chain employs TRBV6-2 or TRBV6-3 and TRBJ2-7; 10 bases fit TRBD1. In germline, CDR1 is MNHEY, CDR2 SVGEGT. The CDR3 extends over 15 amino acids. V was clipped by 7 bases and J by 1 base; unmatched bases: 7.